Below, 16 T cell receptor beta chains from the same sample are listed, as sequenced in a study of T cell responses to AZD1222 COVID-19 vaccine. The data were produced by immunoSEQ multiplex PCR, yet TCRdb's version contains in-frame clones alone and is incomplete. The sample lists more than 85,000 clones; approximately 80% were seen once. Here the sequenced sample was peripheral blood, taken on day 0 of AZD1222 vaccination. These receptors all come from an adult in good health.

This chain uses TRBV14 with TRBJ2-2, with 7 bases that match TRBD2. The V and J ends lost 5 bases and 6 bases, in that order; junction bases with no gene match: 15. CDR3 size: 17 residues. The germline gives CDR1 SGHDN, CDR2 FVKESK. The CDR3 DNA reads TGTGCCAGCAGCAAAGGGGTTGGCGGGAGAAGATCCGGGGAGCTGTTTTTT. Its protein is CASSKGVGGRRSGELFF.

A single count supports this clone. The chain couples TRBV19 to TRBJ1-4; D gene unclear. This CDR3 is built from 13 residues. Trimming removed 10 bases at V and 1 base at J, with 10 bases between. Germline lookup yields CDR1 LNHDA and CDR2 SQIVND (reference sequence). The CDR3 DNA reads TGTGCCACCTCGACGGAAACTAATGAAAAACTGTTTTTT. Its protein product is CATSTETNEKLFF. The complete variable domain, with remaining parts taken from reference TRBV19 and TRBJ1-4, reads DGGITQSPKYLFRKEGQNVTLSCEQNLNHDAMYWYRQDPGQGLRLIYYSQIVNDFQKGDIAEGYSVSREKKESFPLTVTSAQKNPTAFYLCATSTETNEKLFFGSGTQLSVL.

The gene calls are TRBV5-8 and TRBJ2-4; 7 positions agree with TRBD2. Germline loops: CDR1 SGHTS, CDR2 YDEGEE. Germline trimming cut 4 bases from V and 0 bases from J; bases unmatched to any gene: 7. This CDR3 region has 16 residues. As DNA, the CDR3 is TGTGCCAGCAGCGGGCTAGCGGAACTAGCCAAAAACATTCAGTACTTC. Residues: CASSGLAELAKNIQYF.

The rearrangement joins TRBV19 to TRBJ2-2, with 12 bases matching TRBD2. V shed 5 bases and J 3 bases; nucleotides not matched to a gene: 4. This CDR3 spans 16 amino acids. Germline values: CDR1 LNHDA, CDR2 SQIVND (reference sequence). CDR3 DNA: TGTGCCAGTAGTTCTAGCGGGAGGGCCGACACCGGGGAGCTGTTTTTT. Translation gives CASSSSGRADTGELFF.

This clone was recorded once. V gene TRBV5-1 combines with J gene TRBJ2-1, with D unresolved. V lost 2 bases and J lost 7, with 4 bases in between. This CDR3 region has 11 residues. From germline, CDR1 is SGHRS and CDR2 YFSETQ. The CDR3 loop is CASSFENEQFF. As DNA, the CDR3 is TGCGCCAGCAGCTTTGAGAATGAGCAGTTCTTC.

This clone was seen a few times. The chain uses TRBV3-1 (or the pseudogene TRBV3-2) and TRBJ2-7, with 7 bases lining up with TRBD2. Losses at the gene ends were 1 base for V and 3 bases for J; bases not matched to a gene: 6. The CDR3 consists of 15 residues. CDR1 is LGHDT, CDR2 YNNKEL, per germline (reference sequence). The CDR3 spells CASSQGLAVSYEQYF. The CDR3 DNA sequence: TGTGCCAGCAGCCAAGGGCTAGCGGTCAGCTACGAGCAGTACTTC.

The chain couples TRBV6-2 or TRBV6-3 to TRBJ2-7; 8 bases are a match to TRBD1. This CDR3 spans 15 amino acids. V gave up 6 bases and J gave up 4 bases; unmatched junction bases: 11. CDR1 MNHEY and CDR2 SVGEGT come from the germline V gene. The CDR3 DNA is TGTGCCAGCAGACCTGGACAGGGTGGACGATACGAGCAGTACTTC. This codes for CASRPGQGGRYEQYF.

The chain uses TRBV7-9 and TRBJ1-4, with D perhaps matching TRBD1 (5 bases). Trimming took off 6 bases at V and 4 bases at J, with 15 bases between the two ends. Germline V lookup: CDR1 SEHNR, CDR2 FQNEAQ (reference sequence). This CDR3 comprises 15 residues. The CDR3 DNA reads as TGTGCCAGCAGTAGAGGGCGGACAATTAATGAAAAACTGTTTTTT. Its protein is CASSRGRTINEKLFF.

In its sample, this clone was seen once. This chain uses TRBV19 with TRBJ1-5; D is ambiguous. Trimming pared 5 bases from V and 3 bases from J, leaving 11 bases between. Germline V gene data show CDR1 as LNHDA and CDR2 as SQIVND (reference sequence). The CDR3 contains 14 residues. This CDR3 is CASSAGRVNQPQHF. DNA of the CDR3: TGTGCCAGTAGTGCCGGACGGGTCAATCAGCCCCAGCATTTT.

This chain links TRBV7-5 with TRBJ1-1. TRBV7-5 is deemed a pseudogene. CDR3 length: 13 residues. The CDR3 spells CVRSYWDGTEAFF. Here the CDR3 DNA reads TGTGTCAGAAGCTATTGGGATGGAACTGAAGCTTTCTTT.

The chain combines TRBV4-3 with TRBJ2-7; TRBD2 matches 10 bases. The germline V gene encodes CDR1 LGHNA and CDR2 YSLEER. With V trimmed by 0 bases and J by 2 bases, 13 bases remained unmatched. This CDR3 is built from 19 residues. CDR3 in amino acids: CASSQERSTAGGPPYEQYF. The CDR3 DNA sequence: TGCGCCAGCAGCCAAGAGCGGAGTACAGCGGGAGGGCCCCCCTACGAGCAGTACTTC.

The chain is built from TRBV5-1 and TRBJ2-1; D unresolved. Germline CDR1 and CDR2: SGHRS and YFSETQ. This CDR3 is built from 14 residues. With 0 bases removed from V and 7 bases from J, the gap between germline ends came to 11 bases. CDR3 coding DNA: TGCGCCAGCAGCTTGGGCCCTAGTCTGAATGAGCAGTTCTTC. This translates into CASSLGPSLNEQFF. The full variable domain, in which reference TRBV5-1 and TRBJ2-1 provide the parts outside the CDR3, is KAGVTQTPRYLIKTRGQQVTLSCSPISGHRSVSWYQQTPGQGLQFLFEYFSETQRNKGNFPGRFSGRQFSNSRSEMNVSTLELGDSALYLCASSLGPSLNEQFFGPGTRLTVL.

The V call is TRBV18, the J call TRBJ1-3; 7 nucleotides match TRBD1. CDR1 KGHSH and CDR2 LQKENI come from the germline V gene. J was trimmed by 0 bases and V by 2 bases; bases with no gene match: 1. The CDR3 runs to 15 residues. The CDR3 DNA reads as TGTGCCAGCTCACCAAGGGACAGCTCTGGAAACACCATATATTTT. Translation: CASSPRDSSGNTIYF.

The V call is TRBV7-2, the J call TRBJ2-3, with D uncertain. Germline lookup yields CDR1 SGHTA and CDR2 FQGNSA. V was pared by 5 bases and J by 6 bases, with 9 bases between. This CDR3 is 12 amino acids long. CDR3 region: CASSLYTDTQYF. In DNA form, the CDR3 reads TGTGCCAGCAGCCTCTACACGGATACGCAGTATTTT. The entire variable domain, with the rest obtained from reference TRBV7-2 and TRBJ2-3, is as follows: GAGVSQSPSNKVTEKGKDVELRCDPISGHTALYWYRQSLGQGLEFLIYFQGNSAPDKSGLPSDRFSAERTGGSVSTLTIQRTQQEDSAVYLCASSLYTDTQYFGPGTRLTVL.

This chain connects TRBV13 to TRBJ2-7, with 9 nucleotides matching TRBD2. V lost 4 bases, J lost 4 bases, and 32 bases stayed unmatched. The CDR3 runs 23 residues. Germline CDR1 is PRHDT and CDR2 is FYEKMQ (reference sequence). The CDR3 region has the DNA TGTGCCAGCAGCTGCGTGGGGGCTAGCGGGATCCCCGGCGAACATTTAGGCTCTTACGAGCAGTACTTC. Amino acids: CASSCVGASGIPGEHLGSYEQYF.

The genes are TRBV30 and TRBJ2-3; D might be TRBD2 (6 bases). The CDR3 sequence is 14 residues long. Trimming stripped 0 bases from V and 1 base from J, with 8 bases between. Germline V gene data show CDR1 as GTSNPN and CDR2 as SVGIG (reference sequence). CDR3 DNA: TGTGCCTGGAGTGTCGGAGGGGGCACAGATACGCAGTATTTT. Translating gives CAWSVGGGTDTQYF.